This T cell receptor (beta chain) was identified in a study of beta chain features in type 1 diabetes. About the research overall: Age, gender and cell yields were similar between patients and healthy donors. Findings and limits, study-wide: HLA effects on TCRB rearrangement stayed unresolved here. The study found moderately but significantly shorter TCRB CDR3s in all four CD4+ subsets of Type 1 diabetes patients. Equally in patients and controls, PCR might preferentially amplify shorter templates.

CDR3 length: 15 amino acids. V lost 0 bases, J lost 7 bases, and 3 bases stayed unmatched. From germline, CDR1 is LGHNA and CDR2 YSLEER. The sequenced template was cDNA made from the entire isolated RNA. The method was immunoSEQ multiplex PCR; TCRdb's version includes in-frame clones alone and lacks a portion of them. The repertoire consists of approximately 44,000 clones, with 66% occurring once and the leading ten covering roughly 2.2%. This clone is a singleton in its sample. Its antigen is currently unknown. The receptor's source is a woman younger than 35 with type 1 diabetes. This chain connects TRBV4-3 to TRBJ1-6; 7 bases fit TRBD1. The specimen was Tregs from blood. The CDR3 spells CASSQEVQGNSPLHF. The CDR3 bases are TGCGCCAGCAGCCAAGAAGTACAGGGGAATTCACCCCTCCACTTT.